This is a list of T cell receptor beta chains from one sample in a study of blood T cell repertoires in COVID-19. Libraries were prepared by immunoSEQ multiplex PCR; TCRdb keeps only in-frame clonotypes and omits some of them. The sample lists approximately 210,000 clones; approximately 86% were seen once. The specimen sequenced was peripheral blood. These receptors all come from a man younger than 35 with active or convalescent COVID-19. The CDR3 runs from the conserved cysteine through the conserved F or W. The D gene is left open where the match is weak. The listing skips clone size in some rows; elsewhere it reads once, few, many or a size class.

j_call | clone_size | cdr3_length | d_call | v_call | cdr3_aa | cdr3_nt
TRBJ2-7 | - | 12 | - | TRBV30 | CAWSWTGYEQYF | TGTGCCTGGAGTTGGACGGGGTACGAGCAGTACTTC
TRBJ1-6 | - | 15 | - | TRBV2 | CASNRDGLNNSPLHF | TGTGCCAGCAACAGGGACGGGCTCAACAATTCACCCCTCCACTTT
TRBJ2-5 | - | 14 | TRBD1 | TRBV5-4 | CASSSRQGQETQYF | TGTGCCAGCAGCTCAAGACAGGGCCAAGAGACCCAGTACTTC
TRBJ2-2 | once | 16 | TRBD2 | TRBV5-4 | CASSLGLARDTGELFF | TGTGCCAGCAGCCTAGGACTAGCAAGGGACACCGGGGAGCTGTTTTTT
TRBJ2-1 | - | 16 | TRBD2 | TRBV9 | CASSPGTSGIRDEQFF | TGTGCCAGCAGCCCGGGGACTAGCGGGATCAGGGATGAGCAGTTCTTC
TRBJ1-2 | - | 15 | - | TRBV9 | CASSVVDSTPYGYTF | TGTGCCAGCAGCGTAGTAGACAGCACGCCCTATGGCTACACCTTC
TRBJ2-2 | - | 14 | - | TRBV19 | CASSIETVGGELFF | TGTGCCAGTAGTATCGAGACAGTAGGTGGGGAGCTGTTTTTT
TRBJ2-2 | - | 16 | - | TRBV28 | CASRRRRNANTGELFF | TGTGCCAGCAGGAGGAGGAGGAACGCGAACACCGGGGAGCTGTTTTTT
TRBJ2-3 | - | 14 | - | TRBV6-6 | CASSFGQAGGTQYF | TGTGCCAGCAGTTTTGGACAGGCTGGAGGGACGCAGTATTTT
TRBJ2-1 | - | 15 | TRBD1 | TRBV7-7 | CAVGQGAKGDNEQFF | TGTGCTGTCGGACAGGGGGCGAAGGGGGACAATGAGCAGTTCTTC
TRBJ1-2 | - | 13 | - | TRBV6-5 | CASSYLRGWGYTF | TGTGCCAGCAGTTACCTTCGGGGGTGGGGCTACACCTTC
TRBJ2-5 | once | 15 | TRBD2 | TRBV5-1 | CASSVSGGTQETQYF | TGCGCCAGCAGCGTTAGCGGGGGGACCCAAGAGACCCAGTACTTC
TRBJ2-7 | - | 17 | - | TRBV2 | CASSEGLSVSPGSEQYF | TGTGCCAGCAGTGAAGGCCTAAGCGTATCCCCTGGGAGCGAGCAGTACTTC
TRBJ2-2 | - | 14 | TRBD2 | TRBV5-1 | CASERGTNTGELFF | TGCGCCAGCGAGCGGGGAACGAACACCGGGGAGCTGTTTTTT
TRBJ2-1 | - | 15 | TRBD1 | TRBV2 | CASTGRDRVYNEQFF | TGTGCCAGCACTGGACGGGACAGGGTCTACAATGAGCAGTTCTTC
TRBJ1-5 | - | 16 | TRBD1 | TRBV15 | CATSRDPGTGNQPQHF | TGTGCCACCAGCAGAGACCCCGGGACAGGGAATCAGCCCCAGCATTTT
TRBJ2-2 | - | 14 | - | TRBV27 | CASSLPSSAGELFF | TGTGCCAGCAGTTTACCATCGTCGGCCGGGGAGCTGTTTTTT
TRBJ1-4 | - | 14 | TRBD1 | TRBV5-4 | CASSLGQSNEKLFF | TGTGCCAGCAGCCTGGGACAGAGTAATGAAAAACTGTTTTTT
TRBJ2-5 | - | 17 | TRBD1 | TRBV27 | CASSLAPGQGWQETQYF | TGTGCCAGCAGTTTAGCGCCGGGACAGGGATGGCAAGAGACCCAGTACTTC
TRBJ2-7 | - | 11 | - | TRBV20-1 | CSASFRDEQYF | TGCAGTGCTAGCTTCAGGGACGAGCAGTACTTC
TRBJ2-1 | - | 13 | - | TRBV19 | CASSISLVNEQFF | TGTGCCAGTAGTATCTCCCTCGTCAATGAGCAGTTCTTC
TRBJ2-3 | - | 15 | TRBD1 | TRBV12-5 | CASASSRGITDTQYF | TGTGCTAGTGCCTCGAGCAGGGGGATCACAGATACGCAGTATTTT
TRBJ2-5 | - | 15 | - | TRBV5-4 | CASSLVQGTIETQYF | TGTGCCAGCAGCTTGGTTCAGGGGACTATCGAGACCCAGTACTTC
TRBJ2-1 | - | 15 | - | TRBV5-1 | CASSLGPGGATEQFF | TGCGCCAGCAGCTTGGGCCCCGGGGGTGCCACTGAGCAGTTCTTC
TRBJ2-2 | - | 15 | - | TRBV18 | CASSPSEGVTGELFF | TGTGCCAGCTCACCATCGGAGGGTGTAACCGGGGAGCTGTTTTTT
TRBJ2-1 | - | 19 | - | TRBV11-3 | CASSLRSALVGMSYNEQFF | TGTGCCAGCAGCCTTAGATCGGCACTAGTCGGTATGTCCTACAATGAGCAGTTCTTC
TRBJ2-5 | - | 13 | - | TRBV7-9 | CATAIGTTGTQYF | TGTGCCACGGCCATCGGGACAACGGGGACCCAGTACTTC
TRBJ2-5 | - | 15 | - | TRBV6-5 | CASVTGTPKQETQYF | TGTGCCAGCGTAACTGGGACACCAAAACAGGAGACCCAGTACTTC
TRBJ1-4 | once | 15 | TRBD1 | TRBV9 | CASSFRDSLNEKLFF | TGTGCCAGCAGCTTCCGGGACAGCCTTAATGAAAAACTGTTTTTT
TRBJ2-3 | - | 15 | TRBD1 | TRBV10-3 | CAIRTGGLYTDTQYF | TGTGCCATCAGAACAGGGGGCTTATACACAGATACGCAGTATTTT
TRBJ1-2 | - | 12 | - | TRBV30 | CATQTGGYGYTF | TGTGCCACTCAGACAGGTGGCTATGGCTACACCTTC
TRBJ1-3 | - | 15 | - | TRBV30 | CAWGAGGTSGNTIYF | TGTGCCTGGGGCGCGGGGGGGACCTCTGGAAACACCATATATTTT
TRBJ2-3 | - | 17 | TRBD2 | TRBV15 | CATSRDIGTSGTGTQYF | TGTGCCACCAGCAGAGATATCGGGACTAGCGGGACGGGCACGCAGTATTTT
TRBJ2-1 | - | 13 | TRBD2 | TRBV27 | CASGTSGSNEQFF | TGTGCCAGCGGGACTAGCGGGAGCAATGAGCAGTTCTTC
TRBJ1-4 | - | 14 | TRBD1 | TRBV19 | CASTTTGVGEKLFF | TGTGCCAGTACTACTACAGGGGTTGGGGAAAAACTGTTTTTT
TRBJ2-1 | - | 18 | TRBD2 | TRBV7-6 | CASSLSPSLAGGYNEQFF | TGTGCCAGCAGCTTATCGCCTTCATTAGCGGGAGGCTACAATGAGCAGTTCTTC
TRBJ2-1 | - | 15 | - | TRBV30 | CAWSAGQIMPLEQFF | TGTGCCTGGAGCGCCGGACAGATAATGCCCCTTGAGCAGTTCTTC
TRBJ1-1 | - | 14 | TRBD1 | TRBV14 | CASSAQGRNTEAFF | TGTGCCAGCAGCGCACAGGGGCGGAACACTGAAGCTTTCTTT
TRBJ2-1 | - | 16 | - | TRBV27 | CASSTAEMSLYNEQFF | TGTGCCAGCAGTACCGCCGAAATGAGTTTGTACAATGAGCAGTTCTTC
TRBJ2-6 | few | 15 | - | TRBV9 | CASSARGDRANVLTF | TGTGCCAGCAGCGCTCGGGGGGACAGGGCCAACGTCCTGACTTTC
TRBJ2-7 | - | 14 | - | TRBV14 | CASSHQGVGYEQYF | TGTGCCAGCAGCCACCAGGGCGTGGGGTACGAGCAGTACTTC
TRBJ1-6 | - | 16 | TRBD1 | TRBV5-1 | CASSLNPGQPNSPLHF | TGCGCCAGCAGCCTAAACCCGGGACAGCCTAATTCACCCCTCCACTTT
TRBJ1-2 | - | 16 | TRBD1 | TRBV19 | CASSPNQGTGNYGYTF | TGTGCCAGTAGTCCTAATCAAGGGACAGGGAACTATGGCTACACCTTC
TRBJ1-2 | - | 15 | - | TRBV3-1/TRBV3-2 | CASSQGSGGNYGYTF | TGTGCCAGCAGCCAAGGGTCCGGCGGTAACTATGGCTACACCTTC
TRBJ2-7 | few | 12 | - | TRBV7-9 | CASSEVSYEQYF | TGTGCCAGCAGCGAAGTTAGCTACGAGCAGTACTTC